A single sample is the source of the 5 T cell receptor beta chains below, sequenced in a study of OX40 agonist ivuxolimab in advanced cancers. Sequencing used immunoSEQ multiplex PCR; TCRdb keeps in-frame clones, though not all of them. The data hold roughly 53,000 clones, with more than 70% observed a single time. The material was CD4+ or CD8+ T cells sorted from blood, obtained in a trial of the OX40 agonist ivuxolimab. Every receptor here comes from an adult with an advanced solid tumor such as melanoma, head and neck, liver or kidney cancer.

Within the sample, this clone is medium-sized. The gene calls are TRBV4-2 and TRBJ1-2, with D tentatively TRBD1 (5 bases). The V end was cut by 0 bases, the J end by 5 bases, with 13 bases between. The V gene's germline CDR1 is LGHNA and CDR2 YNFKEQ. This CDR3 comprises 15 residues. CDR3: CASSQDAGVGYGYTF. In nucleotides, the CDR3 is TGTGCCAGCAGCCAAGATGCGGGGGTCGGATATGGCTACACCTTC.

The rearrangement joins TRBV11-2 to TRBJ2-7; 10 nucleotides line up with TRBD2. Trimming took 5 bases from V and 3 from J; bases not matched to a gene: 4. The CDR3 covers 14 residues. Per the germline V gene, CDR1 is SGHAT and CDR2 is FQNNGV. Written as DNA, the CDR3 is TGTGCCAGCAGCGCATCTAGCGGGAGCTACGAGCAGTACTTC. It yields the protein CASSASSGSYEQYF.

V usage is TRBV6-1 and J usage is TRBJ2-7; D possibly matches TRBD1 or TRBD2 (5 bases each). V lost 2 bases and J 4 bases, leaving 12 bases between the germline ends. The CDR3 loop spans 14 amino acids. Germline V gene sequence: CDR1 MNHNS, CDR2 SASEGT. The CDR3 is CASSELTGPYEQYF. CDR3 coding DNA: TGTGCCAGCAGTGAATTGACGGGACCTTACGAGCAGTACTTC.

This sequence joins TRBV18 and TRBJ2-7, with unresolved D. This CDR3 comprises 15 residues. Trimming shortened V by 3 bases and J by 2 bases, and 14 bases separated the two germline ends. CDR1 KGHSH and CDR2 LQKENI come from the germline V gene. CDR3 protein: CASSPGFDPTYEQYF. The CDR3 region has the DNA TGTGCCAGCTCACCCGGTTTTGACCCCACCTACGAGCAGTACTTC.

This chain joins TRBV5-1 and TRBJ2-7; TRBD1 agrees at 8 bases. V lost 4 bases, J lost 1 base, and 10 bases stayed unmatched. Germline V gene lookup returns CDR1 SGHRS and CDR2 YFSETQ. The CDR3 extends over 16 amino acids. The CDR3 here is CASSLSGTGTSYEQYF. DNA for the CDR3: TGCGCCAGCAGCCTTTCCGGGACAGGTACTTCCTACGAGCAGTACTTC.